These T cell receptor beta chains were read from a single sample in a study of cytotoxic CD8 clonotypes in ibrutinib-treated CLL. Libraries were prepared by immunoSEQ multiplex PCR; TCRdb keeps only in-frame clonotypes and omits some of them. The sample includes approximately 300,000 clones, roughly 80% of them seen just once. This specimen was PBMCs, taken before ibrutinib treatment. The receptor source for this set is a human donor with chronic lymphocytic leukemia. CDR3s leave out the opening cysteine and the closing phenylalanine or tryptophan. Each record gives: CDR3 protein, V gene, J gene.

AWKGNYEQY	TRBV30	TRBJ2-7
AWSVLSQVGNTEAF	TRBV30	TRBJ1-1
ASSEGTSYEQY	TRBV4-1	TRBJ2-7
ASSQASFWLNTEAF	TRBV14	TRBJ1-1
ASSRGLAPYEQY	TRBV27	TRBJ2-7
ASSIDRGKETQY	TRBV19	TRBJ2-5
ASSLYTAALHNEQF	TRBV5-4	TRBJ2-1
ASSTPPAGRTDTQY	TRBV7-2	TRBJ2-3
SVEVLSRGSNLYEQY	TRBV29-1	TRBJ2-7
ASSLSGQGTQY	TRBV7-9	TRBJ2-5
SVDRTLAEAF	TRBV29-1	TRBJ1-1
ATKEYTGELF	TRBV15	TRBJ2-2
ASSLATGGSGYT	TRBV27	TRBJ1-2
AWTGTGGWTDTQY	TRBV30	TRBJ2-3
ASSPLRGQGGPEQY	TRBV4-1	TRBJ2-7
ASSYCRGSTRSNQPQH	TRBV6-7	TRBJ1-5
ASSYQVRSGNTIY	TRBV6-6	TRBJ1-3